Below are 8 T cell receptor beta chains sequenced from a single sample in a study of STAT5B mutations in CD4+ large granular lymphocyte leukemia. The table came from immunoSEQ multiplex PCR; TCRdb's copy has only in-frame clones and leaves some out. The sample has around 8,900 clones, about 90% seen once. Input material: PBMCs. These receptors all stem from a woman between 70 and 85 years old with CD4+ T-cell large granular lymphocyte leukemia.

V gene TRBV6-5 combines with J gene TRBJ2-1; D tentatively reads TRBD1 or TRBD2 (5 bases each). Trimming shortened V by 11 bases and J by 10 bases, and 18 bases separated the two germline ends. The CDR3 has 12 residues. Germline values: CDR1 MNHEY, CDR2 SVGAGI. The CDR3 nucleotides are TGTGCCGTGCGATGGGGGTCGGGAGAGCAGTTCTTC. Protein product: CAVRWGSGEQFF.

The rearrangement joins TRBV11-2 to TRBJ2-3; no clear D gene. Germline lookup yields CDR1 SGHAT and CDR2 FQNNGV. This CDR3 has 17 amino acids. The V and J ends lost 5 bases and 1 base respectively, with 19 bases between them. The CDR3 DNA reads TGTGCCAGCAGCCCCGTGGTCTTCCCCGGACGCACAGATACGCAGTATTTT. Protein: CASSPVVFPGRTDTQYF.

This chain joins TRBV7-8 and TRBJ1-3, with a tentative D call TRBD1 (6 bases). The CDR3 runs to 13 residues. Germline CDR1 reads SGHVS; CDR2 reads FQNEAQ. V was cut by 4 bases and J by 4 bases, with 8 bases left in between. CDR3 amino acids: CASSWTAGNTIYF. For the CDR3, the DNA is TGTGCCAGCAGCTGGACAGCGGGAAACACCATATATTTT.

The chain uses TRBV19 and TRBJ1-4; the D gene is possibly TRBD1 (5 bases). The ends were cut back, 3 bases at V and 4 bases at J, with 12 bases in the middle. Germline CDR1 LNHDA, CDR2 SQIVND (reference sequence). This CDR3 has 15 residues. The DNA for the CDR3 is TGTGCCAGTAGTATTGGGGGGGGGAATAATGAAAAACTGTTTTTT. This codes for CASSIGGGNNEKLFF. The variable domain in full, completed from reference TRBV19 and TRBJ1-4, reads DGGITQSPKYLFRKEGQNVTLSCEQNLNHDAMYWYRQDPGQGLRLIYYSQIVNDFQKGDIAEGYSVSREKKESFPLTVTSAQKNPTAFYLCASSIGGGNNEKLFFGSGTQLSVL.

The gene calls are TRBV4-3 and TRBJ2-3; D is unclear. The CDR3 length is 14 residues. The germline V gene has CDR1 LGHNA and CDR2 YSLEER. The V end was cut by 0 bases, the J end by 0 bases, with 4 bases between. CDR3 residues: CASSQDISTDTQYF. The CDR3 DNA reads TGCGCCAGCAGCCAAGACATTAGCACAGATACGCAGTATTTT.

The chain links TRBV29-1 to TRBJ2-7; D is perhaps TRBD2 (6 bases). Trimming removed 4 bases from V and 7 bases from J, with 17 bases in between. The germline V gene encodes CDR1 SQVTM and CDR2 ANQGSEA. CDR3 length: 13 residues. In DNA, the CDR3 is TGCAGCGTTGCAACCCTGGACTACGGTGAGCAGTACTTC. Translation gives CSVATLDYGEQYF.

The gene calls are TRBV5-1 and TRBJ2-7, with TRBD2 matching 11 bases. The CDR3 spans 16 residues. The germline gives CDR1 SGHRS, CDR2 YFSETQ. The V and J ends lost 1 base and 3 bases, in that order; junction bases with no gene match: 6. CDR3 DNA sequence: TGCGCCAGCAGCTTGTCCCCTAGCGGGGGGATCTACGAGCAGTACTTC. It specifies CASSLSPSGGIYEQYF.

The rearrangement links TRBV5-1 to TRBJ2-7; TRBD2 is a possible D gene (5 bases). Germline-derived CDR1 and CDR2 are SGHRS and YFSETQ. CDR3 length: 12 amino acids. Trimming pared 7 bases from V and 0 bases from J, leaving 8 bases between. In nucleotides, the CDR3 is TGCGCCAGCCGGGGAAACTCCTACGAGCAGTACTTC. Translation: CASRGNSYEQYF.